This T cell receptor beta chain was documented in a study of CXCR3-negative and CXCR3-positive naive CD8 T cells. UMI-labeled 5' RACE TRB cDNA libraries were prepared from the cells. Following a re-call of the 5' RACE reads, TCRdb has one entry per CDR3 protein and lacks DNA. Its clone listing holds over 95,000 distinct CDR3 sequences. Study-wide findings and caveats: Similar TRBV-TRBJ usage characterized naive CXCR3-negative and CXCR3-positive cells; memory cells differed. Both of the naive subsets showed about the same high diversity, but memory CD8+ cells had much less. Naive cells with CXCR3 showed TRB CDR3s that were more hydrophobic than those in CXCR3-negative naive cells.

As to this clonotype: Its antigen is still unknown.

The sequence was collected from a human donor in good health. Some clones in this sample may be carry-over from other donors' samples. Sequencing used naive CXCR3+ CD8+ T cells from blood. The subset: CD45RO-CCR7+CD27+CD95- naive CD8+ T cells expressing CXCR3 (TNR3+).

CDR3 amino acids: CASSNTGGHEQYF. This chain links TRBV12-3 or TRBV12-4 with TRBJ2-7; the TRBD1 assignment by TCRdb is unverifiable without DNA. The CDR3 contains 13 residues.